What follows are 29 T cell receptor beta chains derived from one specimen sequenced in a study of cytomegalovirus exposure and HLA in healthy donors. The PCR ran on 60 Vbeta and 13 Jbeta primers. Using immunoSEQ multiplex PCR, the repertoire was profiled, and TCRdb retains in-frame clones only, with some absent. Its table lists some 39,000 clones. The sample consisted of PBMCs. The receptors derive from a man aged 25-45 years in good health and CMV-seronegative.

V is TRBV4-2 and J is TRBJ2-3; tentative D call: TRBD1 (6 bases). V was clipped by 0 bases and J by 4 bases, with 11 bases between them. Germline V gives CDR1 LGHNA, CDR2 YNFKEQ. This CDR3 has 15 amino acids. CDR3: CASSQDARGPDTQYF. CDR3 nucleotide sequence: TGTGCCAGCAGCCAAGATGCCAGGGGCCCAGATACGCAGTATTTT.

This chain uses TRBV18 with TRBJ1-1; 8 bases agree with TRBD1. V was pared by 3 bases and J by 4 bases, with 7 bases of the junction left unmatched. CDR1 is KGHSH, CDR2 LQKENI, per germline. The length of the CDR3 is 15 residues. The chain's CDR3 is CASSPTGQDATEAFF. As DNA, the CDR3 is TGTGCCAGCTCACCTACGGGACAGGACGCCACTGAAGCTTTCTTT.

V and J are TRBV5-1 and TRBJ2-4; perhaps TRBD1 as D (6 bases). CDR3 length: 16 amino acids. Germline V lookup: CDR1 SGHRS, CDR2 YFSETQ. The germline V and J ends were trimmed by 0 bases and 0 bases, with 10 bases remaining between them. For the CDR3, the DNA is TGCGCCAGCAGCTTGGAAGGGGGATTAGCCAAAAACATTCAGTACTTC. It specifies CASSLEGGLAKNIQYF.

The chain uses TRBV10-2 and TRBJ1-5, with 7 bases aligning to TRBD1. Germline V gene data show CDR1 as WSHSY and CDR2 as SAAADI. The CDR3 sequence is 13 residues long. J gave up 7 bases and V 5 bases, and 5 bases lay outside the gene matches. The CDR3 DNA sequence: TGCGCCAGCAGTCGGGACAGCGGACAGCCCCAGCATTTT. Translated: CASSRDSGQPQHF.

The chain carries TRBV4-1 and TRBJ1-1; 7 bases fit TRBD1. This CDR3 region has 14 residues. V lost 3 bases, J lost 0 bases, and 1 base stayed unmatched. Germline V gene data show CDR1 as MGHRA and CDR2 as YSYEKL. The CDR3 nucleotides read TGCGCCAGCAGCCAGACAGGGCTGAACACTGAAGCTTTCTTT. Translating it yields CASSQTGLNTEAFF.

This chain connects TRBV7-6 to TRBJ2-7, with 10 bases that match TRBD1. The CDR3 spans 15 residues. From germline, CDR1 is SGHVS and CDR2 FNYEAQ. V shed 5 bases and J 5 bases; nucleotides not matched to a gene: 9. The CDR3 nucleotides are TGTGCCAGCAGCGCATTGGGACAGGGGTTGGACGAGCAGTACTTC. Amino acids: CASSALGQGLDEQYF. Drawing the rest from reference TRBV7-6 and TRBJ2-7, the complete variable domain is GAGVSQSPRYKVTKRGQDVALRCDPISGHVSLYWYRQALGQGPEFLTYFNYEAQQDKSGLPNDRFSAERPEGSISTLTIQRTEQRDSAMYRCASSALGQGLDEQYFGPGTRLTVT.

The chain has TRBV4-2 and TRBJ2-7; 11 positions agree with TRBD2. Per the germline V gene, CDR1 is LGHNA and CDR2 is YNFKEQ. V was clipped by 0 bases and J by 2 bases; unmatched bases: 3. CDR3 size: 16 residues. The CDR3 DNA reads TGTGCCAGCAGCCAAGAACCACTAGCGGGAGCCTACGAGCAGTACTTC. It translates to CASSQEPLAGAYEQYF.

The chain's CDR3 is CASSPIKGQEETQYF. For the CDR3, the DNA is TGTGCCAGCTCACCAATAAAAGGACAGGAGGAGACCCAGTACTTC. The rearrangement uses TRBV18 and TRBJ2-5; 7 nucleotides line up with TRBD1. The germline V gene has CDR1 KGHSH and CDR2 LQKENI. CDR3 length: 15 amino acids. Unmatched junction bases numbered 8, after V lost 2 bases and J lost 5 bases.

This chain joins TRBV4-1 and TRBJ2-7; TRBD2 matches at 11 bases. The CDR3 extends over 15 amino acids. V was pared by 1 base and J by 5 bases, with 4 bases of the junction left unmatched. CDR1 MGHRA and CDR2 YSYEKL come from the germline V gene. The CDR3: CASSQVILAGDEQYF. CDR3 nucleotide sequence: TGCGCCAGCAGCCAAGTGATACTAGCGGGAGACGAGCAGTACTTC.

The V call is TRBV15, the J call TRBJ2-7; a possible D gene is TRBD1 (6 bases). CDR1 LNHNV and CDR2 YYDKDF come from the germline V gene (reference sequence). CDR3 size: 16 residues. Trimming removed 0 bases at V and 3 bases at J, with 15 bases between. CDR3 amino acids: CATSRDGGLSSYEQYF. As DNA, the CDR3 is TGTGCCACCAGCAGAGATGGGGGCCTTTCCAGCTACGAGCAGTACTTC.

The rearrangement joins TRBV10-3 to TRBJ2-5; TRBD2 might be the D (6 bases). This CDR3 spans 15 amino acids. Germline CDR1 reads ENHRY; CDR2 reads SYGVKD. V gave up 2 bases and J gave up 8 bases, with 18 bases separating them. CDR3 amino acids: CAISEPPGPGVTQYF. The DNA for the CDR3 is TGTGCCATCAGTGAGCCCCCAGGACCGGGGGTAACCCAGTACTTC.

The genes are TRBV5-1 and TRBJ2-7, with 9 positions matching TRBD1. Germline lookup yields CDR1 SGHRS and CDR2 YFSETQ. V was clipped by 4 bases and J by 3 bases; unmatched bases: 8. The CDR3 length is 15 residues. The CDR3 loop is CASSAGTGTFYEQYF. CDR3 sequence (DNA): TGCGCCAGCAGCGCCGGGACAGGGACCTTCTACGAGCAGTACTTC.

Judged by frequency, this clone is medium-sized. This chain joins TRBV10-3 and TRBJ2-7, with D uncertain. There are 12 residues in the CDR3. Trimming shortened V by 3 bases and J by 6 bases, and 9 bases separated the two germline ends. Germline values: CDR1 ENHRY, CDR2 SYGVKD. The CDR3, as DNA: TGTGCCATCAGTGATACGGTCCTCGAGCAGTACTTC. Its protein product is CAISDTVLEQYF.

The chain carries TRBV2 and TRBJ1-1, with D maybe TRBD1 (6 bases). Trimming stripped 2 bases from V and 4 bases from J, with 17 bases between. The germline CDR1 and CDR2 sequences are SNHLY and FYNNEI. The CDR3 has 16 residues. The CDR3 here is CASSEPLGGRGTEAFF. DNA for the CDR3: TGTGCCAGCAGTGAACCTCTTGGGGGCCGAGGCACTGAAGCTTTCTTT.

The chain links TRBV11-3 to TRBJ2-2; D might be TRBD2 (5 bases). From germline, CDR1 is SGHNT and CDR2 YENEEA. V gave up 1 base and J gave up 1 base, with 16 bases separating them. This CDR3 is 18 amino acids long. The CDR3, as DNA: TGTGCCAGCAGCTTAGGACGTGGGAGTAAGAAGAACACCGGGGAGCTGTTTTTT. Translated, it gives CASSLGRGSKKNTGELFF.

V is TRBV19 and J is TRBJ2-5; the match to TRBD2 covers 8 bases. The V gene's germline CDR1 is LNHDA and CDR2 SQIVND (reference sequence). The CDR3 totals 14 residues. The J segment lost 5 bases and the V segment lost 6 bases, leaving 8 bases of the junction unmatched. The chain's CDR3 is CASSRTGGMETQYF. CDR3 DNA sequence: TGTGCCAGTAGCCGAACGGGGGGGATGGAGACCCAGTACTTC.

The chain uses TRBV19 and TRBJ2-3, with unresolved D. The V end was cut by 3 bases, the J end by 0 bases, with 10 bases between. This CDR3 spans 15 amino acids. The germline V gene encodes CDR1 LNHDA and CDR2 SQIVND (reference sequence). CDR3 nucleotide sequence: TGTGCCAGTAGTATGCGGCGGTCTAGCACAGATACGCAGTATTTT. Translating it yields CASSMRRSSTDTQYF.

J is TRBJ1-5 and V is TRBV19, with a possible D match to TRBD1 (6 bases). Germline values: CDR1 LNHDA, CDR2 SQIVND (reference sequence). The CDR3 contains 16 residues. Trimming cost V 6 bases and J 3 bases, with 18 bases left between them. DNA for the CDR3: TGTGCCAGTAGACTCCCTTATCACAGGGACAATCAGCCCCAGCATTTT. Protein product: CASRLPYHRDNQPQHF.

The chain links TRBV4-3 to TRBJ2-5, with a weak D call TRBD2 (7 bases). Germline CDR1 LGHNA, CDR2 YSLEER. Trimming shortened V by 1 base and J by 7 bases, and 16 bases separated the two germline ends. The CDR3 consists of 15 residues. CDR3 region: CASSQVGGAPGTQYF. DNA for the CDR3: TGCGCCAGCAGCCAAGTGGGGGGGGCTCCGGGGACCCAGTACTTC.

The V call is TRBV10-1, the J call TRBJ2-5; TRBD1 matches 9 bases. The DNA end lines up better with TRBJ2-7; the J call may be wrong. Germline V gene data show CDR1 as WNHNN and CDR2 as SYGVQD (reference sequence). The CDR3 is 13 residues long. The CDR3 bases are TGCGCCAGCAGGAGACAGGGGGCCTACGAGCAGTACTTC. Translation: CASRRQGAYEQYF.

In DNA form, the CDR3 reads TGTGCCAGCAGTATCGACCAAGAGACCCAGTACTTC. Its protein product is CASSIDQETQYF. The V call is TRBV2, the J call TRBJ2-5; no firm D call. CDR3 length: 12 amino acids. Trimming shortened V by 5 bases and J by 0 bases, and 4 bases separated the two germline ends. CDR1 and CDR2 (germline): SNHLY, FYNNEI.

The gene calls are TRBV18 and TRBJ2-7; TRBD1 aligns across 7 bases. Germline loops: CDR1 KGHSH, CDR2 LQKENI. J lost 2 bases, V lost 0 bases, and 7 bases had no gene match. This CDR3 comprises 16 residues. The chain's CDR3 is CASSPPKGQGAYEQYF. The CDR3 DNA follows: TGTGCCAGCTCACCACCAAAGGGGCAGGGGGCCTACGAGCAGTACTTC.

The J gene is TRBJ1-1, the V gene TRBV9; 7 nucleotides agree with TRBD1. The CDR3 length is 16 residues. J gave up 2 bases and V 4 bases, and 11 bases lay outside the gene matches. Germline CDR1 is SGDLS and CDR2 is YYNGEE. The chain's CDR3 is CASSPWTGTSNTEAFF. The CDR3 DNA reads TGTGCCAGCAGCCCCTGGACAGGCACGTCCAACACTGAAGCTTTCTTT.

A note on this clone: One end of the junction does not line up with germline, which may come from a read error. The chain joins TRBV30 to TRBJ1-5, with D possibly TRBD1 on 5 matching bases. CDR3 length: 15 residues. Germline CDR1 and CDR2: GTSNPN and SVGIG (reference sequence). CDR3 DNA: TGTGCCGGGAGTGAGACAGCTTCCAATTATCAGCCCCAGCATTTT. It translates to CAGSETASNYQPQHF.

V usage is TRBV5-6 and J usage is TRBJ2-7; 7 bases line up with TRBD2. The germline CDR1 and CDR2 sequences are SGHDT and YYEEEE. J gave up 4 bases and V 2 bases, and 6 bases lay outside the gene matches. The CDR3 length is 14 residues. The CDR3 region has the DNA TGTGCCAGCAGCTTTAGGGAGGGACGGTACGAGCAGTACTTC. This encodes CASSFREGRYEQYF.

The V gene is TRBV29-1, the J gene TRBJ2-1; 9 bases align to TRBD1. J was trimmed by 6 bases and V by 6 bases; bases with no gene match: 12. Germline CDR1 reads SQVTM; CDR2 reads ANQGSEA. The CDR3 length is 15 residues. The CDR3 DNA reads TGCAGCGTCAGTGGAGGGAACAGGGGGCTCAATGAGCAGTTCTTC. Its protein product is CSVSGGNRGLNEQFF.

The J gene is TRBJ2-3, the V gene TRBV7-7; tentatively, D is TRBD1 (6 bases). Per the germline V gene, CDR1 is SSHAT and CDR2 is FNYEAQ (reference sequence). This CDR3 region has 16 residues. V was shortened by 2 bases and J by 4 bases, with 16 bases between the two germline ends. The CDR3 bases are TGTGCCAGCAGCTTAAATGACAGGACTCTTCCAGATACGCAGTATTTT. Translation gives CASSLNDRTLPDTQYF.

This CDR3 is CASSLGSETGELFF. In DNA form, the CDR3 reads TGCGCCAGCAGCTTAGGCAGCGAGACCGGGGAGCTGTTTTTT. This sequence joins TRBV5-1 and TRBJ2-2, with D hard to call. Germline CDR1 is SGHRS and CDR2 is YFSETQ. Trimming removed 2 bases from V and 5 bases from J, with 10 bases in between. This CDR3 spans 14 amino acids.

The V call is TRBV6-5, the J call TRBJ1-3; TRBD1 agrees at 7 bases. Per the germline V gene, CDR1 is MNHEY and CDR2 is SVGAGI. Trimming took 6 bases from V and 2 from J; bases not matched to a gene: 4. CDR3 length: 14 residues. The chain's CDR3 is CASRRDSTGNTIYF. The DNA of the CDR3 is TGTGCCAGCAGGAGGGACAGCACTGGAAACACCATATATTTT.